These 23 T cell receptor beta chains were sequenced from one sample in a study of blood T cells in healthy people across ages. Sample-barcoded 5' priming and a J-beta primer mix drove a second PCR of about 7 to 12 cycles. TCRdb reprocessed the 5' RACE reads with MiXCR, giving one entry per CDR3 protein. The sample lists about 1.6 million distinct CDR3 sequences; roughly a third were seen once. Material: blood. These receptors were obtained from a woman aged 25 to 39 in good health.

This chain links TRBV12-3 or TRBV12-4 with TRBJ1-2, with 7 bases that match TRBD1. The CDR3 is made up of 15 amino acids. The trim removed 1 base at V and 5 bases at J, leaving 7 bases unmatched. The CDR3 region is CASSLEGQELYGYTF. The CDR3 DNA reads as TGTGCCAGCAGTTTAGAAGGACAGGAACTTTATGGCTACACCTTC.

This clonotype showed up just a few times. V usage is TRBV20-1 and J usage is TRBJ2-7; a possible D gene is TRBD2 (6 bases). CDR3 size: 14 residues. V was clipped by 4 bases and J by 2 bases, with 15 bases between them. Looked up from germline, CDR1 is DFQATT and CDR2 is SNEGSKA (reference sequence). CDR3 nucleotide sequence: TGCAGTGCTAAATTTCGGGAGACAGCCTACGAGCAGTACTTC. Translation: CSAKFRETAYEQYF.

The sample holds a few counts of this clonotype. The chain has TRBV12-3 or TRBV12-4 and TRBJ2-4; D unclear. Trimming shortened V by 7 bases and J by 13 bases, and 17 bases separated the two germline ends. CDR3 length: 12 residues. The CDR3 protein is CASTVGTDEQYF. The DNA of the CDR3 is TGTGCCAGCACAGTGGGAACGGATGAGCAGTACTTC.

This clonotype was seen a few times. The rearrangement links TRBV12-3 or TRBV12-4 to TRBJ2-7; 8 bases match TRBD2. V lost 4 bases to trimming and J lost 0 bases; unmatched junction nucleotides: 5. This CDR3 comprises 15 residues. As DNA, the CDR3 is TGTGCCAGCAGTTCCCGGACTAGCAACTCCTACGAGCAGTACTTC. This codes for CASSSRTSNSYEQYF.

This clonotype appeared a few times. The chain recombines TRBV7-2 with TRBJ2-3, with 8 bases fitting TRBD2. The CDR3 is made up of 15 amino acids. J was trimmed by 4 bases and V by 6 bases; bases with no gene match: 9. CDR1 is SGHTA and CDR2 is FQGNSA in the germline V gene. The CDR3 bases are TGTGCCAGCAGTTCCGGGGGGGGAGGAGCAGATACGCAGTATTTT. Its protein product is CASSSGGGGADTQYF.

This chain uses TRBV27 with TRBJ2-5, with TRBD1 as a possible D gene (6 bases). V lost 5 bases, J lost 4 bases, and 14 bases lay in between. Germline CDR1 and CDR2: MNHEY and SMNVEV (reference sequence). The CDR3 contains 14 residues. As DNA, the CDR3 is TGTGCCAGCAGTCTCCGACAGGACTTAGAGACCCAGTACTTC. Protein product: CASSLRQDLETQYF.

In this sample, this clonotype turned up once. The chain recombines TRBV5-5 with TRBJ1-5, with D perhaps TRBD1 (6 bases). Deletions cut 3 bases from V and 3 bases from J, with 13 bases between. The CDR3 spans 15 residues. Germline CDR1 and CDR2: SGHKS and YYEKEE (reference sequence). This CDR3 is CASSWADSLNQPQHF. The CDR3 coding sequence is TGTGCCAGCAGCTGGGCGGACAGTCTCAATCAGCCCCAGCATTTT.

The rearrangement joins TRBV7-9 to TRBJ1-4; D possibly corresponds to TRBD1 (5 bases). CDR1 is SEHNR, CDR2 FQNEAQ, per germline (reference sequence). The CDR3 is made up of 16 amino acids. The V and J ends lost 3 bases and 7 bases respectively, with 18 bases between them. CDR3 residues: CASSFTTGLGGEKLFF. Written as DNA, the CDR3 is TGTGCCAGCAGCTTTACCACGGGACTTGGGGGTGAAAAACTGTTTTTT.

In regard to this clonotype: A much larger clone lies a single base off, so this may be a read error. The V gene is TRBV20-1, the J gene TRBJ2-7; D might be TRBD1 (5 bases). The CDR3 totals 15 residues. The germline CDR1 and CDR2 sequences are DFQATT and SNEGSKA (reference sequence). The V gene lost 6 bases and the J gene lost 5 bases, with 23 bases spanning the gap. Here the CDR3 reads CSASRGDSVSHEQYF. In DNA form, the CDR3 reads TGCAGTGCCTCTAGAGGAGACAGCGTTTCGCACGAGCAGTACTTC.

Here the CDR3 DNA reads TGCGCCAGCAGTTATACAGGGGAGAATTTATGGGAGCAGTTCTTC. Protein sequence: CASSYTGENLWEQFF. The V call is TRBV5-1, the J call TRBJ2-1; 7 bases fit TRBD1. The CDR3 is 15 amino acids. Germline V lookup: CDR1 SGHRS, CDR2 YFSETQ. V dropped 5 bases and J dropped 10; count of bases not matched to a gene: 15.

This chain connects TRBV12-3 or TRBV12-4 to TRBJ2-2; 10 bases are shared with TRBD2. The V segment lost 5 bases and the J segment 4 bases; nucleotides outside the gene matches: 4. The CDR3 extends over 15 amino acids. The CDR3 protein is CASSKRGGPTGELFF. Written as DNA, the CDR3 is TGTGCCAGCAGTAAGCGGGGGGGCCCCACCGGGGAGCTGTTTTTT.

This clonotype has a handful of counts. The gene calls are TRBV9 and TRBJ2-7; 8 bases agree with TRBD1. CDR1 and CDR2 (germline): SGDLS, YYNGEE. Germline trimming cut 4 bases from V and 3 bases from J; bases unmatched to any gene: 6. This CDR3 contains 14 residues. The CDR3 sequence: CASSKTGDNYEQYF. DNA for the CDR3: TGTGCCAGCAGCAAGACAGGGGATAACTACGAGCAGTACTTC.

The chain is built from TRBV29-1 and TRBJ2-1, with a tentative D call TRBD2 (5 bases). Per the germline V gene, CDR1 is SQVTM and CDR2 is ANQGSEA. The CDR3 covers 15 residues. Trimming took off 7 bases at V and 0 bases at J, with 16 bases between the two ends. The CDR3 here is CSALRTFTSYNEQFF. CDR3 sequence (DNA): TGCAGCGCCCTCAGGACTTTCACCTCCTACAATGAGCAGTTCTTC.

In this sample, this clonotype turned up many times. The chain carries TRBV18 and TRBJ2-3, with 10 bases aligning to TRBD2. The CDR3 loop spans 15 amino acids. With 2 bases clipped from V and 5 bases from J, the junction kept 4 bases outside the gene matches. Germline CDR1 KGHSH, CDR2 LQKENI. CDR3: CASSPGAGGIDTQYF. The DNA of the CDR3 is TGTGCCAGCTCACCAGGAGCGGGAGGGATAGATACGCAGTATTTT.

This chain uses TRBV7-9 with TRBJ1-4; TRBD1 agrees at 7 bases. This CDR3 comprises 15 residues. CDR1 and CDR2 (germline): SEHNR, FQNEAQ (reference sequence). V lost 5 bases and J lost 8; bases outside the gene matches: 11. CDR3 DNA: TGTGCCAGCAGCCGGGGACAGTGGGAGGCCGAAAAACTGTTTTTT. As protein: CASSRGQWEAEKLFF.

The chain joins TRBV3-1 to TRBJ2-1; D ambiguous. Germline V CDR1 and CDR2: LGHDT, YNNKEL (reference sequence). The CDR3 has 13 amino acids. Trimming took 4 bases from V and 5 from J, leaving 9 bases between them. The CDR3 sequence is CASSPAWDNEQFF. The CDR3 DNA is TGTGCCAGCAGCCCCGCCTGGGACAATGAGCAGTTCTTC.

This clonotype was counted only a few times. The rearrangement uses TRBV20-1 and TRBJ1-2, with a weak D call TRBD1 (5 bases). Germline-derived CDR1 and CDR2 are DFQATT and SNEGSKA (reference sequence). The length of the CDR3 is 13 residues. V gave up 3 bases and J gave up 4 bases, with 12 bases separating them. CDR3 loop: CSARQGFSYGYTF. CDR3 DNA sequence: TGCAGTGCTAGGCAGGGTTTCTCCTATGGCTACACCTTC.

This clonotype has more than one count but fewer than ten. CDR3 residues: CASSQVRSWGLSTDTQYF. In DNA form, the CDR3 reads TGTGCCAGCAGCCAAGTACGTTCGTGGGGGCTGAGCACAGATACGCAGTATTTT. The V call is TRBV14, the J call TRBJ2-3; possibly TRBD1 for D (6 bases). The CDR3 has 18 amino acids. Germline V CDR1 and CDR2: SGHDN, FVKESK. The V end was cut by 1 base, the J end by 0 bases, with 17 bases between.

This rearrangement joins TRBV6-6 to TRBJ2-1; D gene unclear. Trimming took off 6 bases at V and 9 bases at J, with 18 bases between the two ends. Germline V gives CDR1 MNHNY, CDR2 SVGAGI (reference sequence). There are 14 residues in the CDR3. The CDR3 DNA sequence: TGTGCCAGCAGCCCGCTTCTAGGAACCAGTGAGCAGTTCTTC. This translates into CASSPLLGTSEQFF.

The V and J genes are TRBV4-1 and TRBJ2-3; D not certain. Germline CDR1 reads MGHRA; CDR2 reads YSYEKL. Between the trimmed V and J ends, which lost 0 bases and 1 base, there was a span of 14 bases. The CDR3 totals 17 residues. In DNA form, the CDR3 reads TGCGCCAGCAGCCAAGATTGGTTGCAGAGTGGCACAGATACGCAGTATTTT. Amino acids: CASSQDWLQSGTDTQYF.

The table lists this clonotype with a few counts. The chain has TRBV6-1 and TRBJ1-2; D uncertain. V lost 9 bases, J lost 4 bases, and 18 bases lay in between. This CDR3 comprises 14 residues. Germline V lookup: CDR1 MNHNS, CDR2 SASEGT. CDR3 coding DNA: TGTGCCAGTACCGAGGACCCGTGGGGCTATGGCTACACCTTC. Translated, it gives CASTEDPWGYGYTF.

This chain uses TRBV21-1 with TRBJ2-4. TRBV21-1 is annotated as a pseudogene. CDR3 length equals 12 residues. CDR3 amino acids: CAIPVPKNIQYF. The DNA for the CDR3 is TGTGCCATTCCGGTCCCCAAAAACATTCAGTACTTC.

This clonotype was seen a handful of times. The chain recombines TRBV25-1 with TRBJ2-4, with D perhaps TRBD2 (6 bases). The CDR3 spans 14 residues. Germline V CDR1 and CDR2: MGHDK, SYGVNS. V was trimmed by 8 bases and J by 1 base, leaving 12 bases between them. CDR3 coding DNA: TGTGCCAGCTTAGTACGGGGGGCCAAAAACATTCAGTACTTC. Translated, it gives CASLVRGAKNIQYF.